This T cell receptor beta chain was found in a study of shared clonotypes between healthy human individuals. Study-level points and caveats: It was expected that sequencing depth would affect clonotype sharing among donors.

Clones were sequenced by immunoSEQ multiplex PCR, and TCRdb holds only the in-frame ones, with some missing. The sample yields under 2.5 million clones, roughly 90% seen once. Donors had no recently reported acute infections or vaccinations and were HIV-negative. A CD45RA-negative memory subset and a CD45RA+ naive subset were separated from the CD4+ cells. On this clone: Its antigen is not known.

The CDR3 covers 13 residues. The germline V gene encodes CDR1 MNHEY and CDR2 SVGAGI. The ends lost 8 bases at V and 0 bases at J; junction bases unmatched: 1. This sequence originates from a man aged 18 to 29 in good health. Some clones in this sample may be carry-over from other donors' samples. The V and J genes are TRBV6-5 and TRBJ2-1, with TRBD2 matching 7 bases. Sequenced: naive CD4+ T cells from PBMCs. As for subset: CD45RA+ positively selected. The CDR3 reads CASQRDSYNEQFF. CDR3 DNA: TGTGCCAGCCAGCGGGACTCCTACAATGAGCAGTTCTTC.